This entry features one TCR beta chain sequence. The donors were all Caucasian adults (living in Nashville, Tennessee). Investigators divided CD4+ cells into CD45RA+ naive and CD45RA-negative memory subsets. The data are from a study of shared clonotypes between healthy human individuals. Study details: The donor pool was made up of two women and three men aged 18 to 49.

Genomic DNA from each subset was divided evenly over several immunoSEQ plates. Clones were sequenced by immunoSEQ multiplex PCR, and TCRdb holds only the in-frame ones, with some missing. Here the sample spans around 2,000,000 clones, 85% to 95% being singletons. Trimming cost V 4 bases and J 8 bases, with 30 bases left between them. The CDR3 totals 19 residues. Germline-derived CDR1 and CDR2 are LGHNT and FRNRAP. The sequenced sample consisted of naive CD4+ T cells sorted from blood. The subset denotes: CD45RA+ positively selected. This sequence originates from a man younger than 35 in good health. The chain combines TRBV12-5 with TRBJ1-3; no reliable D call. The CDR3 bases are TGTGCTAGTGGTTCCGGTAGAAAGGGTCAAATTGAGGCCGTTGACACCATATATTTT. Protein sequence: CASGSGRKGQIEAVDTIYF.